A single sample gave rise to the 21 T cell receptor beta chains below, sequenced in a study of CD8+ T cells in alopecia areata (dated 2018 in TCRdb). Library preparation was by the immunoSEQ multiplex PCR assay. RNA was extracted from all samples and reverse transcribed into cDNA, which served as template for TCR sequencing. TCRdb provides this immuneACCESS table in a form limited to in-frame rearrangements. Some clones are lacking; in checked studies, under half of them reflect an unresolved V gene, and why the rest are absent is not known. In all, the sample holds 170,000 or so clones, and about three fifths of those were seen once. The ten largest make up approximately 0.9% of the sample. Taken with the paper, the label for time point translates to: less than five weeks on oral tofacitinib. The treatment or condition label, as the study defines it: oral pan-JAK inhibitor, 5-10 mg twice daily.

This specimen was CD4+ T cells sorted from blood, taken at week 4, from a patient treated with tofacitinib. The source is a human donor with alopecia areata.

The chain joins TRBV30 to TRBJ2-5; D is perhaps TRBD1 or TRBD2 (5 bases each). Germline CDR1 and CDR2: GTSNPN and SVGIG (reference sequence). V was shortened by 5 bases and J by 5 bases, with 6 bases between the two germline ends. The CDR3 spans 10 residues. The DNA for the CDR3 is TGTGCCTGGGAGGGGGAGACCCAGTACTTC. This sequence encodes CAWEGETQYF.

CDR3 in amino acids: CASSLSASGYNEQFF. As DNA, the CDR3 is TGTGCCAGCAGCTTATCGGCTAGCGGGTACAATGAGCAGTTCTTC. The chain uses TRBV7-3 and TRBJ2-1, with 8 positions matching TRBD2. Germline CDR1 is SGHTA and CDR2 is FQGTGA. Trimming took 2 bases from V and 4 from J; bases not matched to a gene: 4. The CDR3 runs to 15 residues. Together with reference TRBV7-3 and TRBJ2-1, the CDR3 gives the full variable domain: GAGVSQTPSNKVTEKGKYVELRCDPISGHTALYWYRQSLGQGPEFLIYFQGTGAADDSGLPNDRFFAVRPEGSVSTLKIQRTERGDSAVYLCASSLSASGYNEQFFGPGTRLTVL.

This CDR3 reads CASSYVTTGRNTEAFF. CDR3 bases: TGTGCCAGCAGTTACGTGACCACAGGGAGGAACACTGAAGCTTTCTTT. The chain joins TRBV6-5 to TRBJ1-1, with a possible D match to TRBD1 (6 bases). Germline CDR1 reads MNHEY; CDR2 reads SVGAGI. The CDR3 has 16 residues. Trimming took off 2 bases at V and 1 base at J, with 14 bases between the two ends.

This chain uses TRBV29-1 with TRBJ2-2, with D tentatively TRBD2 (5 bases). Germline V gene lookup returns CDR1 SQVTM and CDR2 ANQGSEA. V was clipped by 7 bases and J by 6 bases, with 9 bases between them. The CDR3 extends over 11 amino acids. The CDR3 region is CSAGSPGELFF. The CDR3 coding sequence is TGCAGCGCTGGGAGTCCCGGGGAGCTGTTTTTT.

The chain is built from TRBV27 and TRBJ1-2; D possibly corresponds to TRBD1 (5 bases). Germline V lookup: CDR1 MNHEY, CDR2 SMNVEV (reference sequence). This CDR3 comprises 13 residues. The V end lost 10 bases, the J end lost 5 bases, and 17 bases lay between the germline ends. CDR3 bases: TGTGCCACCCAGGGTAGTCTTGGGTATGGCTACACCTTC. Its translation: CATQGSLGYGYTF.

This clone was observed a handful of times. The V call is TRBV29-1, the J call TRBJ2-7, with a weak D call TRBD2 (5 bases). From germline, CDR1 is SQVTM and CDR2 ANQGSEA. The CDR3 has 12 residues. Trimming stripped 4 bases from V and 6 bases from J, with 13 bases between. Here the CDR3 reads CSVGVSSGEQYF. The CDR3 DNA follows: TGCAGCGTTGGGGTGTCCAGCGGCGAGCAGTACTTC.

This clone was detected only once. The V gene is TRBV29-1, the J gene TRBJ1-5; the D is unclear. The CDR3 is 12 amino acids. V lost 4 bases and J lost 5, with 9 bases in between. The V gene's germline CDR1 is SQVTM and CDR2 ANQGSEA. The chain's CDR3 is CSVGDIHQPQHF. CDR3 nucleotide sequence: TGCAGCGTTGGTGACATTCATCAGCCCCAGCATTTT.

The chain couples TRBV6-1 to TRBJ1-2, with 8 positions matching TRBD1. The CDR3 extends over 17 amino acids. Germline V gives CDR1 MNHNS, CDR2 SASEGT. The V and J ends lost 2 bases and 3 bases, in that order; junction bases with no gene match: 11. CDR3 DNA: TGTGCCAGCAGTGAAATAGGTATCAAACAGGGGGACTATGGCTACACCTTC. It is translated as CASSEIGIKQGDYGYTF.

The rearrangement uses TRBV27 and TRBJ2-3; weak D call: TRBD1 (5 bases). This CDR3 contains 12 residues. Germline lookup yields CDR1 MNHEY and CDR2 SMNVEV (reference sequence). The CDR3 spells CVVAGWTDTQYF. CDR3 bases: TGTGTTGTGGCAGGGTGGACAGATACGCAGTATTTT.

This clone was seen only a few times. The chain has TRBV29-1 and TRBJ2-1; TRBD1 or TRBD2 may be the D gene (5 bases each). V was trimmed by 8 bases and J by 8 bases, leaving 19 bases between them. Germline V gene sequence: CDR1 SQVTM, CDR2 ANQGSEA. CDR3 length: 13 residues. This chain's CDR3 is CSLRGTSVDEQFF. Written as DNA, the CDR3 is TGCAGCCTCCGAGGGACGTCAGTGGATGAGCAGTTCTTC.

This clone was seen once. This chain links TRBV29-1 with TRBJ2-3; D perhaps matches TRBD2 (5 bases). This CDR3 region has 13 residues. Looked up from germline, CDR1 is SQVTM and CDR2 is ANQGSEA. Trimming took off 4 bases at V and 1 base at J, with 9 bases between the two ends. CDR3: CSVVGGRTDTQYF. In nucleotides, the CDR3 is TGCAGCGTTGTGGGCGGGCGCACAGATACGCAGTATTTT.

The chain has TRBV6-6 and TRBJ1-6; perhaps TRBD1 as D (5 bases). The CDR3 consists of 16 residues. Trimming pared 0 bases from V and 6 bases from J, leaving 12 bases between. The V gene's germline CDR1 is MNHNY and CDR2 SVGAGI (reference sequence). This chain's CDR3 is CASSYSTGALNSPLHF. The DNA for the CDR3 is TGTGCCAGCAGTTACTCGACCGGGGCACTTAATTCACCCCTCCACTTT.

The chain is built from TRBV30 and TRBJ2-1; 7 nucleotides line up with TRBD1. Germline loops: CDR1 GTSNPN, CDR2 SVGIG (reference sequence). This CDR3 is 14 amino acids long. V was clipped by 4 bases and J by 0 bases; unmatched bases: 3. CDR3: CAWTRGSSYNEQFF. As DNA, the CDR3 is TGTGCCTGGACCAGGGGGAGCTCCTACAATGAGCAGTTCTTC. The entire variable domain, with the rest obtained from reference TRBV30 and TRBJ2-1, is as follows: SQTIHQWPATLVQPVGSPLSLECTVEGTSNPNLYWYRQAAGRGLQLLFYSVGIGQISSEVPQNLSASRPQDRQFILSSKKLLLSDSGFYLCAWTRGSSYNEQFFGPGTRLTVL.

Concerning this clone itself: The same CDR3 is also encoded by other DNA sequences in this sample. The V and J genes are TRBV7-9 and TRBJ2-3; no reliable D call. The CDR3 runs 12 residues. V was cut by 1 base and J by 3 bases, with 2 bases left in between. Germline lookup yields CDR1 SEHNR and CDR2 FQNEAQ (reference sequence). As DNA, the CDR3 is TGTGCCAGCAGCTTAGGGACAGATACGCAGTATTTT. Its translation: CASSLGTDTQYF.

The chain links TRBV27 to TRBJ2-3; 7 nucleotides match TRBD2. V trimming: 2 bases; J trimming: 3 bases; junction bases outside the gene matches: 5. The length of the CDR3 is 15 residues. CDR1 is MNHEY and CDR2 is SMNVEV in the germline V gene (reference sequence). The CDR3 loop reads CASSLGLAVTDTQYF. CDR3 bases: TGTGCCAGCAGTTTAGGGCTAGCGGTGACAGATACGCAGTATTTT.

The rearrangement uses TRBV25-1 and TRBJ1-1; TRBD1 agrees at 7 bases. This CDR3 is 15 amino acids long. The germline CDR1 and CDR2 sequences are MGHDK and SYGVNS. V shed 8 bases, J shed 10 bases, and the junction held 19 bases outside the gene matches. This chain's CDR3 is CASLDRDSDPRGAFF. The CDR3 region has the DNA TGTGCCAGCCTCGACCGGGACAGCGATCCCCGTGGAGCTTTCTTT.

The chain uses TRBV12-5 and TRBJ1-1, with a possible D match to TRBD1 (5 bases). The germline V and J ends were trimmed by 0 bases and 5 bases, with 28 bases remaining between them. The CDR3 spans 20 residues. From germline, CDR1 is LGHNT and CDR2 FRNRAP. The DNA of the CDR3 is TGTGCTAGTGGTTTGGTCCCCTGGCGGCAGGGTGGACTCCATGGGACTGAAGCTTTCTTT. It is translated as CASGLVPWRQGGLHGTEAFF. The whole variable domain, remainder taken from reference TRBV12-5 and TRBJ1-1, is DARVTQTPRHKVTEMGQEVTMRCQPILGHNTVFWYRQTMMQGLELLAYFRNRAPLDDSGMPKDRFSAEMPDATLATLKIQPSEPRDSAVYFCASGLVPWRQGGLHGTEAFFGQGTRLTVV.

This clone appeared a single time. The chain uses TRBV4-1 and TRBJ1-6, with a possible D match to TRBD1 (5 bases). CDR3 length: 15 amino acids. Germline lookup yields CDR1 MGHRA and CDR2 YSYEKL. Trimming shortened V by 0 bases and J by 9 bases, and 12 bases separated the two germline ends. The CDR3 DNA follows: TGCGCCAGCAGCCAAGATTCGGCAGGGATTTCACCCCTCCACTTT. Its translation: CASSQDSAGISPLHF.

The V and J genes are TRBV10-3 and TRBJ2-7; D might be TRBD1 or TRBD2, each matching 5 bases. Germline assignment: CDR1 ENHRY and CDR2 SYGVKD. The ends were cut back, 1 base at V and 6 bases at J, with 13 bases in the middle. There are 14 residues in the CDR3. The chain's CDR3 is CAISELGTVSEQYF. CDR3 DNA sequence: TGTGCCATCAGTGAGTTGGGGACGGTCAGCGAGCAGTACTTC.

The J gene is TRBJ2-5, the V gene TRBV5-1; maybe TRBD2 (5 bases). V was trimmed by 4 bases and J by 5 bases, leaving 9 bases between them. The germline V gene has CDR1 SGHRS and CDR2 YFSETQ. The CDR3 length is 12 residues. CDR3 bases: TGCGCCAGCAGCCGTGAGGGTGAGACCCAGTACTTC. Translating it yields CASSREGETQYF.

V usage is TRBV10-3 and J usage is TRBJ1-1; D call uncertain. V was shortened by 6 bases and J by 1 base, with 15 bases between the two germline ends. CDR3 length: 15 amino acids. Germline V gives CDR1 ENHRY, CDR2 SYGVKD. The CDR3 DNA is TGTGCCATCAGCATGAGGACGGGGAAGAACACTGAAGCTTTCTTT. This gives the protein CAISMRTGKNTEAFF.